The 25 T cell receptor beta chains reported below all come from one sample, sequenced in a study of molecular identifiers for immune sequencing clone quantification. TCRdb re-called the PCR reads through MiXCR, storing one row per CDR3 protein. The sample yields 400,000 to 600,000 distinct CDR3 sequences, roughly 25% seen once. The sequencing input was naive CD8+ T cells from blood, with Jurkat cell RNA spiked in. Specified subset: FACS-sorted CD8+CD4-CCR7+CD45RA+ naive T cells. Receptor source: a human donor in good health. Some libraries in this study had Jurkat cell RNA spiked in.

Points on this clonotype: Mismatch with germline at one junction end may stem from a read error. V usage is TRBV7-9 and J usage is TRBJ1-1, with TRBD1 as a possible D gene (6 bases). This CDR3 has 17 amino acids. Germline V gene data show CDR1 as SEHNR and CDR2 as FQNEAQ (reference sequence). DNA of the CDR3: TGTGCCAGCAGCTTAATAGTAGGCAGGGGCTGGTGGACTGGAGCTTTCTTT. Encoded protein: CASSLIVGRGWWTGAFF.

The sample holds many counts of this clonotype. V usage is TRBV3-1 and J usage is TRBJ2-2; D is unresolved. From germline, CDR1 is LGHDT and CDR2 YNNKEL (reference sequence). Deletions cut 10 bases from V and 3 bases from J, with 9 bases between. The CDR3 length is 12 residues. For the CDR3, the DNA is TGTGCCACCACTGGGGACACCGGGGAGCTGTTTTTT. This translates into CATTGDTGELFF.

The chain links TRBV12-3 or TRBV12-4 to TRBJ2-3, with D possibly matching TRBD2 (6 bases). The CDR3 has 15 amino acids. Trimming took off 5 bases at V and 2 bases at J, with 14 bases between the two ends. In DNA, the CDR3 is TGTGCCAGCAGTCCTAGCGAGACGGCCACAGATACGCAGTATTTT. Translating gives CASSPSETATDTQYF.

V and J are TRBV11-2 and TRBJ2-3, with 7 positions matching TRBD2. The germline V gene has CDR1 SGHAT and CDR2 FQNNGV. There are 17 residues in the CDR3. Trimming removed 7 bases from V and 1 base from J; junction bases left unmatched: 14. The CDR3 region has the DNA TGTGCCAGCAACTACTGGGAGGGACCAGAACGCACAGATACGCAGTATTTT. It is translated as CASNYWEGPERTDTQYF.

In the case of this clonotype: A much larger clone is a single base away; this may be a read error. The chain links TRBV19 to TRBJ2-3, with D perhaps TRBD2 (6 bases). Trimming removed 3 bases at V and 4 bases at J, with 20 bases between. Germline loops: CDR1 LNHDA, CDR2 SQIVND (reference sequence). This CDR3 is built from 17 residues. Written as DNA, the CDR3 is TGTGCCAGTAGTATTTCGCGTGGGACTTCCTACGCAGATACGCAGTATTTT. It translates to CASSISRGTSYADTQYF.

The sample holds many counts of this clonotype. This chain connects TRBV9 to TRBJ1-1; 7 nucleotides line up with TRBD1. V was clipped by 0 bases and J by 6 bases; unmatched bases: 14. Germline V gene sequence: CDR1 SGDLS, CDR2 YYNGEE. CDR3 length: 17 amino acids. As DNA, the CDR3 is TGTGCCAGCAGCGTAGGGGAGAGAGACAGGGTATTTTCTGAAGCTTTCTTT. Residues: CASSVGERDRVFSEAFF.

This clonotype appeared many times. V is TRBV7-6 and J is TRBJ2-5, with D unclear. Germline CDR1 SGHVS, CDR2 FNYEAQ. CDR3 length: 15 residues. Trimming took 5 bases from V and 1 from J, leaving 14 bases between them. CDR3 loop: CASSQARSAQETQYF. In DNA, the CDR3 is TGTGCCAGCAGCCAGGCTAGAAGCGCCCAAGAGACCCAGTACTTC.

The chain has TRBV5-1 and TRBJ2-7, with 7 nucleotides matching TRBD1. The CDR3 length is 12 residues. V lost 6 bases, J lost 7 bases, and 7 bases stayed unmatched. The germline CDR1 and CDR2 sequences are SGHRS and YFSETQ. The DNA for the CDR3 is TGCGCCAGCAAGGCCGGGACAGAAGAGCAGTACTTC. As protein: CASKAGTEEQYF.

The chain combines TRBV7-2 with TRBJ1-1; no clear D gene. Deletions cut 3 bases from V and 0 bases from J, with 14 bases between. CDR1 and CDR2 from the germline V gene are SGHTA and FQGNSA. The CDR3 has 16 amino acids. CDR3 in amino acids: CASSLGFTAVNTEAFF. CDR3 in DNA: TGTGCCAGCAGCTTGGGGTTCACGGCCGTGAACACTGAAGCTTTCTTT. Variable domain in full (rest from reference TRBV7-2 and TRBJ1-1): GAGVSQSPSNKVTEKGKDVELRCDPISGHTALYWYRQSLGQGLEFLIYFQGNSAPDKSGLPSDRFSAERTGGSVSTLTIQRTQQEDSAVYLCASSLGFTAVNTEAFFGQGTRLTVV.

The rearrangement links TRBV20-1 to TRBJ2-6; D is unresolved. Trimming took 6 bases from V and 2 from J, leaving 23 bases between them. In germline, CDR1 is DFQATT, CDR2 SNEGSKA (reference sequence). This CDR3 contains 18 residues. The CDR3 sequence is CSAVEDDEVGPGANVLTF. The CDR3 region has the DNA TGCAGTGCGGTAGAGGACGACGAAGTAGGACCTGGGGCCAACGTCCTGACTTTC.

V usage is TRBV27 and J usage is TRBJ1-1, with D possibly matching TRBD1 (6 bases). This CDR3 spans 13 amino acids. CDR1 and CDR2 from the germline V gene are MNHEY and SMNVEV (reference sequence). V lost 5 bases, J lost 4 bases, and 11 bases lay in between. CDR3 DNA: TGTGCCAGCAGTCCGACAGGCCCCACTGAAGCTTTCTTT. Protein product: CASSPTGPTEAFF.

This clonotype was counted many times. The rearrangement joins TRBV20-1 to TRBJ1-4, with D perhaps TRBD1 (5 bases). Trimming removed 3 bases at V and 1 base at J, with 9 bases between. Germline-derived CDR1 and CDR2 are DFQATT and SNEGSKA (reference sequence). This CDR3 spans 14 amino acids. CDR3 region: CSASGGGTNEKLFF. CDR3 in DNA: TGCAGTGCTAGTGGGGGAGGAACTAATGAAAAACTGTTTTTT.

This clonotype was detected a few times. The chain has TRBV7-2 and TRBJ1-5, with 8 bases aligning to TRBD1. The ends lost 5 bases at V and 0 bases at J; junction bases unmatched: 6. From germline, CDR1 is SGHTA and CDR2 FQGNSA. The CDR3 totals 16 residues. The chain's CDR3 is CASSPGTGLSNQPQHF. Written as DNA, the CDR3 is TGTGCCAGCAGCCCCGGGACAGGACTTAGCAATCAGCCCCAGCATTTT.

The chain couples TRBV12-3 or TRBV12-4 to TRBJ2-6; D ambiguous. Deletions cut 3 bases from V and 2 bases from J, with 11 bases between. The CDR3 is 16 residues long. The CDR3 is CASSFTLITGANVLTF. DNA of the CDR3: TGTGCCAGCAGTTTTACCCTCATTACTGGGGCCAACGTCCTGACTTTC.

This clonotype has ten or more counts. The chain carries TRBV5-6 and TRBJ2-3, with TRBD2 matching 9 bases. After removal of 0 bases from V and 4 bases from J, the junction contained 12 bases not matched to a gene. The CDR3 contains 18 residues. Germline-derived CDR1 and CDR2 are SGHDT and YYEEEE. The CDR3 protein is CASSLVRGSGSLADTQYF. DNA of the CDR3: TGTGCCAGCAGCTTGGTTAGGGGTAGCGGGAGTTTGGCAGATACGCAGTATTTT.

Concerning this clonotype itself: A read error may explain this, as a much larger clone is one base away. V gene TRBV29-1 combines with J gene TRBJ2-7; D assignment may be TRBD1 or TRBD2 (5 bases each). Germline assignment: CDR1 SQVTM and CDR2 ANQGSEA. CDR3 length: 14 amino acids. This CDR3 reads CGVPGPGLGAEQYF. In DNA form, the CDR3 reads TGCGGCGTCCCTGGCCCAGGCCTCGGGGCCGAGCAGTACTTC.

This clonotype was counted at least ten times. The chain is built from TRBV29-1 and TRBJ2-5; D is undetermined. With 7 bases removed from V and 5 bases from J, the gap between germline ends came to 14 bases. Per germline, CDR1 SQVTM and CDR2 ANQGSEA. The CDR3 is made up of 12 amino acids. The CDR3 reads CSELDGPETQYF. The CDR3 coding sequence is TGCAGCGAGCTGGACGGGCCTGAGACCCAGTACTTC. Looking up the rest from reference TRBV29-1 and TRBJ2-5 gives the full variable domain: SAVISQKPSRDICQRGTSLTIQCQVDSQVTMMFWYRQQPGQSLTLIATANQGSEATYESGFVIDKFPISRPNLTFSTLTVSNMSPEDSSIYLCSELDGPETQYFGPGTRLLVL.

This clonotype has ten or more counts. The V gene is TRBV18, the J gene TRBJ2-3; possibly TRBD2 for D (5 bases). Germline lookup yields CDR1 KGHSH and CDR2 LQKENI. This CDR3 spans 15 amino acids. Trimming left V 4 bases short and J 6 bases short, with 17 bases between. CDR3 coding DNA: TGTGCCAGCTCACTGGAGAGGGCCGGGTACGATACGCAGTATTTT. It codes for CASSLERAGYDTQYF.

In this sample, this clonotype turned up many times. The chain has TRBV5-1 and TRBJ2-3, with TRBD1 matching 7 bases. Per germline, CDR1 SGHRS and CDR2 YFSETQ. The CDR3 extends over 16 amino acids. V lost 3 bases to trimming and J lost 5 bases; unmatched junction nucleotides: 12. CDR3 bases: TGCGCCAGCAGCTATTTTACAGGGGACCTCGAAGATACGCAGTATTTT. Amino acids: CASSYFTGDLEDTQYF.

Remarks on this clonotype: The junction and the germline gene differ at one end; a read error may be behind it. The V call is TRBV5-3, the J call TRBJ2-7, with a weak D call TRBD2 (6 bases). TRBV5-3 qualifies as an ORF whose function is uncertain. The CDR3 spans 14 residues. The CDR3 DNA reads TGTGCCAGCAGCTTGGTTGACGGGGGTTACGAGCAGTACTTC. Translation gives CASSLVDGGYEQYF.

Concerning this clonotype: This clone may be a read error of a much larger clone one base away. CDR3 nucleotide sequence: TGCGCCAGCAGCCAGACTGCGAGAGGGGGACCCACAGATACGCAGAATTTT. This sequence encodes CASSQTARGGPTDTQNF. This chain connects TRBV4-1 to TRBJ2-3; D possibly corresponds to TRBD1 (6 bases). Germline CDR1 reads MGHRA; CDR2 reads YSYEKL. This CDR3 region has 17 residues.

This chain links TRBV6-6 with TRBJ2-1; D unresolved. The CDR3 loop spans 13 amino acids. Trimming cost V 0 bases and J 10 bases, with 10 bases left between them. Germline CDR1 reads MNHNY; CDR2 reads SVGAGI (reference sequence). This CDR3 reads CASSYSWGWEQFF. The DNA of the CDR3 is TGTGCCAGCAGTTACTCTTGGGGATGGGAGCAGTTCTTC.

This clonotype was detected ten times or more. The gene calls are TRBV29-1 and TRBJ2-3; D not certain. This CDR3 is 13 amino acids long. Trimming pared 6 bases from V and 0 bases from J, leaving 10 bases between. From germline, CDR1 is SQVTM and CDR2 ANQGSEA. CDR3 loop: CSVQPSSTDTQYF. For the CDR3, the DNA is TGCAGCGTCCAACCGAGCAGCACAGATACGCAGTATTTT.

This clonotype occurred a few times. The chain couples TRBV4-2 to TRBJ2-5, with D maybe TRBD2 (6 bases). CDR1 is LGHNA and CDR2 is YNFKEQ in the germline V gene. Trimming cost V 3 bases and J 0 bases, with 17 bases left between them. The CDR3 extends over 17 amino acids. The CDR3 loop is CASSHPEGRGYQETQYF. CDR3 DNA: TGTGCCAGCAGCCACCCGGAGGGGCGTGGGTACCAAGAGACCCAGTACTTC.

This clonotype was counted between two and nine times. One junction end does not reproduce the germline sequence, and a read error may be involved. The chain couples TRBV5-3 to TRBJ1-3; 7 bases agree with TRBD1. TRBV5-3 is labeled an ORF, and its function is uncertain. The CDR3 spans 15 residues. The CDR3 bases are TGTGCCAGCAGCTGGGGACAGTCCTCTGGAAACACCATATATTTT. The encoded protein is CASSWGQSSGNTIYF.